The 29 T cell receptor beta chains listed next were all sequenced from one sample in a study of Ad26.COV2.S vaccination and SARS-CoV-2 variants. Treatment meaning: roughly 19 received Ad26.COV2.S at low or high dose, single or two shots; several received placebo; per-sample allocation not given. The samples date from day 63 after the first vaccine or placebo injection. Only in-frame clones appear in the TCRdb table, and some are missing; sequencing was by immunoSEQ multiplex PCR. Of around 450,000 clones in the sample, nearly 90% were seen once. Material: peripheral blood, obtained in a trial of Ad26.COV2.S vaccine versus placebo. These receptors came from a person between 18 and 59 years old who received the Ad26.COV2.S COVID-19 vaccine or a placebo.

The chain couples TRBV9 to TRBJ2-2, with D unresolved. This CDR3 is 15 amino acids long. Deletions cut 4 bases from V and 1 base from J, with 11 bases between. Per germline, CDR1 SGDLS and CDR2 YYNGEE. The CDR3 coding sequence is TGTGCCAGCAGCCTCTCTTTGGGGAACACCGGGGAGCTGTTTTTT. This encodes CASSLSLGNTGELFF.

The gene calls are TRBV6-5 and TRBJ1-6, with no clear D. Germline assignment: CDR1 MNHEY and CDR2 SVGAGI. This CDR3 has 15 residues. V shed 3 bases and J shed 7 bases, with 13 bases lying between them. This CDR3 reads CASSYTENLNSPLHF. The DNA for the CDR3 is TGTGCCAGCAGTTATACAGAAAATCTAAATTCACCCCTCCACTTT.

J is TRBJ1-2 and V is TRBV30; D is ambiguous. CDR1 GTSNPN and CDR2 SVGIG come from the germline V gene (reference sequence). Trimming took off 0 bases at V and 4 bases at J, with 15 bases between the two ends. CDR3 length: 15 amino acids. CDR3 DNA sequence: TGTGCCTGGAGTGTACAGCCGGGGATCCGCTATGGCTACACCTTC. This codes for CAWSVQPGIRYGYTF.

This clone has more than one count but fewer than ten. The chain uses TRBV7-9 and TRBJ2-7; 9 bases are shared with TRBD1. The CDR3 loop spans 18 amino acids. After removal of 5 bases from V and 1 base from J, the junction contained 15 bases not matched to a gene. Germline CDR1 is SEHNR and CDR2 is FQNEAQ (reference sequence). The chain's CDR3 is CASSPPEDRGHLSYEQYF. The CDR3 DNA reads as TGTGCCAGCAGCCCACCCGAGGACAGGGGCCACCTATCCTACGAGCAGTACTTC.

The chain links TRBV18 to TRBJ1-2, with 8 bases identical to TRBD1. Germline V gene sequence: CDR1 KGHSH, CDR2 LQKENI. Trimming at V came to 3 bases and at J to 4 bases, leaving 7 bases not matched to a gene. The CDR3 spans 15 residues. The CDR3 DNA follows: TGTGCCAGCTCACCGGACCTGGACAGGGCCTATGGCTACACCTTC. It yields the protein CASSPDLDRAYGYTF.

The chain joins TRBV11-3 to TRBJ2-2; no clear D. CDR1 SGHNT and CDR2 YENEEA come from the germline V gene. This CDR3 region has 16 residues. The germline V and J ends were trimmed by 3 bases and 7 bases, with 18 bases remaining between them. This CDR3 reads CASSFKSSEVGGELFF. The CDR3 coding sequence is TGTGCCAGCAGCTTCAAATCCTCCGAGGTTGGCGGGGAGCTGTTTTTT. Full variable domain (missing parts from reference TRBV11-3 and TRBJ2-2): EAGVVQSPRYKIIEKKQPVAFWCNPISGHNTLYWYLQNLGQGPELLIRYENEEAVDDSQLPKDRFSAERLKGVDSTLKIQPAELGDSAVYLCASSFKSSEVGGELFFGEGSRLTVL.

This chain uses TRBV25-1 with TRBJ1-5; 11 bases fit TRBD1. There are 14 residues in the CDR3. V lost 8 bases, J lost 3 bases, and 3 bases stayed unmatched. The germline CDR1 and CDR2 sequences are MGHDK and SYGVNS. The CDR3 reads CASGTGGSNQPQHF. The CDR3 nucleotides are TGTGCCAGCGGGACAGGGGGATCCAATCAGCCCCAGCATTTT.

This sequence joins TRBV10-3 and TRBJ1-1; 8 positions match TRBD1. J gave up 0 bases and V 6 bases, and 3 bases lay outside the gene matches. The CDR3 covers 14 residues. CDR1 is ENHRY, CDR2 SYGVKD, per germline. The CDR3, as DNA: TGTGCCATCAGGGACAGGGATATGAACACTGAAGCTTTCTTT. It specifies CAIRDRDMNTEAFF.

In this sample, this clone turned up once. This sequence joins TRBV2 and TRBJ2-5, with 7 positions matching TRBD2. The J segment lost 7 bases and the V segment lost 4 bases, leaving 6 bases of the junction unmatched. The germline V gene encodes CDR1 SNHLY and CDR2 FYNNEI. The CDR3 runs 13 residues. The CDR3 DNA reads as TGTGCCAGCAGTGGGGAGGGGAGGAGGACCCAGTACTTC. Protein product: CASSGEGRRTQYF.

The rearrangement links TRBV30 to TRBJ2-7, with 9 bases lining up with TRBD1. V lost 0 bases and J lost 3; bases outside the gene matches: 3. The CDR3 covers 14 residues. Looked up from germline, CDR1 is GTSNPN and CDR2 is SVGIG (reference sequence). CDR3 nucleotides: TGTGCCTGGAGTGTAGGGACAGGGCACTACGAGCAGTACTTC. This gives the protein CAWSVGTGHYEQYF.

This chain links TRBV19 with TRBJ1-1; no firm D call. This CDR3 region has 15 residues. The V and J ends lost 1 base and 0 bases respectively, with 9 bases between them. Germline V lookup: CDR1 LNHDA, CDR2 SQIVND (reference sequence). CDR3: CASSIGPAVNTEAFF. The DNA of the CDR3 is TGTGCCAGTAGTATAGGCCCTGCGGTGAACACTGAAGCTTTCTTT.

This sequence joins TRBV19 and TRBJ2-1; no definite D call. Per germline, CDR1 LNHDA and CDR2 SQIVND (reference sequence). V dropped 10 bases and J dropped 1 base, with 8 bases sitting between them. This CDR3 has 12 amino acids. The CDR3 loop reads CATSPSYNEQFF. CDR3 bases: TGTGCCACCTCTCCATCCTACAATGAGCAGTTCTTC.

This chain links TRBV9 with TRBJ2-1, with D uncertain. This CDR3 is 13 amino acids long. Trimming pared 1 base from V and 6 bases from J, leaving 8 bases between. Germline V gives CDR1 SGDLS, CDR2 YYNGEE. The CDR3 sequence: CASSVSQSNEQFF. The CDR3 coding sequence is TGTGCCAGCAGCGTAAGTCAGTCCAATGAGCAGTTCTTC.

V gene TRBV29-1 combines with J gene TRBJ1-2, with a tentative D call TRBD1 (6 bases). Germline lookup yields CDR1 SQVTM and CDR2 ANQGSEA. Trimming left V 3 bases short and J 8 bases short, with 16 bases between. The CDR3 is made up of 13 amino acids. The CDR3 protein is CSVEMTGPWGYTF. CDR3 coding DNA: TGCAGCGTTGAGATGACAGGACCATGGGGCTACACCTTC.

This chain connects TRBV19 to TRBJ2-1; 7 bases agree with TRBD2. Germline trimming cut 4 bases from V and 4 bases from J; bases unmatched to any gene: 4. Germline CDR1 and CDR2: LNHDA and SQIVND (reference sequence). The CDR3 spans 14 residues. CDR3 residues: CASSSGGTYNEQFF. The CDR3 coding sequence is TGTGCCAGTAGTAGCGGGGGAACTTACAATGAGCAGTTCTTC. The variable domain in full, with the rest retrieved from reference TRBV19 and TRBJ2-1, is DGGITQSPKYLFRKEGQNVTLSCEQNLNHDAMYWYRQDPGQGLRLIYYSQIVNDFQKGDIAEGYSVSREKKESFPLTVTSAQKNPTAFYLCASSSGGTYNEQFFGPGTRLTVL.

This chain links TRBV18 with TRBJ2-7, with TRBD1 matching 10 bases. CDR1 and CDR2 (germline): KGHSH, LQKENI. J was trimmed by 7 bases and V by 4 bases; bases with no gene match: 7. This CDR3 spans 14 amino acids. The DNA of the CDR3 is TGTGCCAGCTCACTGGGACAGGGGTCGCAAGAGCAGTACTTC. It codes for CASSLGQGSQEQYF.

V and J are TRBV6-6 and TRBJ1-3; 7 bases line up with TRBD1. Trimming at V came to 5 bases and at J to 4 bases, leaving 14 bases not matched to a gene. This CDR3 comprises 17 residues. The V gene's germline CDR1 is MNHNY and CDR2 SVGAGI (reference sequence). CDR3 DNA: TGTGCCAGCAGTCCTACAGGGGTTAGGTACTCCGGAAACACCATATATTTT. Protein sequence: CASSPTGVRYSGNTIYF.

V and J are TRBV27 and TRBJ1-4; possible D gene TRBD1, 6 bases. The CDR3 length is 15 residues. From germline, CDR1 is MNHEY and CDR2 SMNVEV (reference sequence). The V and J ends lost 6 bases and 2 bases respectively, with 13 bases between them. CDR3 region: CASRPYRVTNEKLFF. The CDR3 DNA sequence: TGTGCCAGCAGACCATACAGGGTTACTAATGAAAAACTGTTTTTT.

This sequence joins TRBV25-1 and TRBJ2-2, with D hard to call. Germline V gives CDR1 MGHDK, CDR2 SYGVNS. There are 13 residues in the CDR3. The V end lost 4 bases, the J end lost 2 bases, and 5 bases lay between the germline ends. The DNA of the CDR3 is TGTGCCAGCAGTGCGCTAAACACCGGGGAGCTGTTTTTT. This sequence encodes CASSALNTGELFF.

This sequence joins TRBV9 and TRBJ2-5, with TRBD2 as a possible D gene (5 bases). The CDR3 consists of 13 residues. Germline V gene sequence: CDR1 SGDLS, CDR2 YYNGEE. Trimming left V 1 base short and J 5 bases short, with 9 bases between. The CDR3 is CASSVTGWETQYF. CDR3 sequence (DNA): TGTGCCAGCAGCGTAACGGGGTGGGAGACCCAGTACTTC. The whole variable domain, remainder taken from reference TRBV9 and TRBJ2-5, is DSGVTQTPKHLITATGQRVTLRCSPRSGDLSVYWYQQSLDQGLQFLIQYYNGEERAKGNILERFSAQQFPDLHSELNLSSLELGDSALYFCASSVTGWETQYFGPGTRLLVL.

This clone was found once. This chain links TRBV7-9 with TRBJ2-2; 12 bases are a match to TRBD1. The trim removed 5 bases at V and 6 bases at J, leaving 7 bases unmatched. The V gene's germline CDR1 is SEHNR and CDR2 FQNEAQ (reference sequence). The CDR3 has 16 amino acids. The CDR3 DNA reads TGTGCCAGCAGCCCGGGACAGGGGGCCAGGGCCGGGGAGCTGTTTTTT. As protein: CASSPGQGARAGELFF.

The CDR3 DNA is TGTGCCAGCAGCTTAGATCGGTGGCCTCAGCCCCAGCATTTT. Encoded protein: CASSLDRWPQPQHF. The chain recombines TRBV11-2 with TRBJ1-5; D is undetermined. V was trimmed by 0 bases and J by 6 bases, leaving 9 bases between them. Germline CDR1 and CDR2: SGHAT and FQNNGV. This CDR3 has 14 amino acids.

The chain's CDR3 is CAWSPGGDTIYF. In DNA form, the CDR3 reads TGTGCCTGGAGTCCAGGAGGGGACACCATATATTTT. This chain uses TRBV30 with TRBJ1-3; D is possibly TRBD1 (5 bases). The V gene's germline CDR1 is GTSNPN and CDR2 SVGIG (reference sequence). The CDR3 runs 12 residues. V lost 2 bases and J 8 bases, leaving 10 bases between the germline ends.

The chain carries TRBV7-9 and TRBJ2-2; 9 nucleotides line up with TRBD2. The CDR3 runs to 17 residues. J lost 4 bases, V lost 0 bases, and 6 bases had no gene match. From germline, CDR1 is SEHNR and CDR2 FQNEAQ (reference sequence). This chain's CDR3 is CASSLARGSGGTGELFF. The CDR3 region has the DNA TGTGCCAGCAGCTTAGCGCGGGGTAGCGGGGGCACCGGGGAGCTGTTTTTT.

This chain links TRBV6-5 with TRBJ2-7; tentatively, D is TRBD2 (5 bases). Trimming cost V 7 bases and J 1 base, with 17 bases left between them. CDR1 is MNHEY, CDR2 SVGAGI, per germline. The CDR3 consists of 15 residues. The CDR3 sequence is CASTNPGRGSYEQYF. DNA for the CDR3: TGTGCCAGCACGAACCCCGGTCGAGGGTCCTACGAGCAGTACTTC.

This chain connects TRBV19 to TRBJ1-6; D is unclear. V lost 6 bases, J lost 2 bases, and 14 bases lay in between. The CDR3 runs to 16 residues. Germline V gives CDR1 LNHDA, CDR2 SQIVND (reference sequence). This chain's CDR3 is CASRRTRETYNSPLHF. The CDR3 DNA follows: TGTGCCAGTAGGCGAACCCGGGAGACCTATAATTCACCCCTCCACTTT.

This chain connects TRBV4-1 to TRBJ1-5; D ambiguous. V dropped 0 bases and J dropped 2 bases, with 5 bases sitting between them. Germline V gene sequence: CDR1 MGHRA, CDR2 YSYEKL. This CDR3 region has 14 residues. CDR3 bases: TGCGCCAGCAGCCAAGAAGGACGCAATCAGCCCCAGCATTTT. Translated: CASSQEGRNQPQHF.

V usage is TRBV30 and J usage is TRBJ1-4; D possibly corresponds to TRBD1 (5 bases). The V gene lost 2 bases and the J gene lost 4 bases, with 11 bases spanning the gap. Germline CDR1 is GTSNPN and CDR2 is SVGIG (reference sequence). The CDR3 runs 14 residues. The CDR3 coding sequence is TGTGCCTGGAGTCTCGGGGCCCATAATGAAAAACTGTTTTTT. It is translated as CAWSLGAHNEKLFF.

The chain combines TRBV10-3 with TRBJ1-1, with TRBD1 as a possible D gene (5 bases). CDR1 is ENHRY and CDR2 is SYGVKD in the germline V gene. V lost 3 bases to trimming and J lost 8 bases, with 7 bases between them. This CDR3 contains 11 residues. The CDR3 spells CAISEGHEAFF. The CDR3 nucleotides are TGTGCCATCAGTGAAGGACACGAAGCTTTCTTT.